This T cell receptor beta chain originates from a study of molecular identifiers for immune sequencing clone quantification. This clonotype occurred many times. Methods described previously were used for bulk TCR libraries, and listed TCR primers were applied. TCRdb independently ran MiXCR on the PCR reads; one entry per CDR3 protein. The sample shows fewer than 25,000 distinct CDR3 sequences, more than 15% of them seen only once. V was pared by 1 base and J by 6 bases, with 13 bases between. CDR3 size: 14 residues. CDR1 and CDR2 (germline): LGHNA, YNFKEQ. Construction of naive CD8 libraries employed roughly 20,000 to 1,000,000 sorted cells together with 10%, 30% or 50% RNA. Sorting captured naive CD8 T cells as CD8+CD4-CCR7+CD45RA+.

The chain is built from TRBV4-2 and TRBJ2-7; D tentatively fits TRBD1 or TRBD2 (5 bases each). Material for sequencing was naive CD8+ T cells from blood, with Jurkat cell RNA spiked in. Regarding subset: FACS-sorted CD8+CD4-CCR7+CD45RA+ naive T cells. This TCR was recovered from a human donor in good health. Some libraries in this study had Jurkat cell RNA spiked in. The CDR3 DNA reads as TGTGCCAGCAGCCAAGGGGGGAGTTTCTCCGAGCAGTACTTC. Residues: CASSQGGSFSEQYF.